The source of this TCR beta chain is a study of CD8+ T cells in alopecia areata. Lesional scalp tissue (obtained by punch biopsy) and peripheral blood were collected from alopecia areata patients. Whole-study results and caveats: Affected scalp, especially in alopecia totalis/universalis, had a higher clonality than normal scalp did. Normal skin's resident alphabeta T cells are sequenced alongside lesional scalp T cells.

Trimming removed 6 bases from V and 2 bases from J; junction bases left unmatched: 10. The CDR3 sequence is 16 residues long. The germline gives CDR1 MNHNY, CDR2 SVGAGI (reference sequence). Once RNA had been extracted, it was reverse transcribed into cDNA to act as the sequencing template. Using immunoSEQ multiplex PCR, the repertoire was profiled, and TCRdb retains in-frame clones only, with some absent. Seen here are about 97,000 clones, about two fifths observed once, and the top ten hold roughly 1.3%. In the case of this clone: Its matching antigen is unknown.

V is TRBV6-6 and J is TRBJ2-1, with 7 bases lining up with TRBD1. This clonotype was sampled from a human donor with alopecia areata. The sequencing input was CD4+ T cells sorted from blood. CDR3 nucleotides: TGTGCCAGCAGCCGTATCGCCGGGACAGCCTACAATGAGCAGTTCTTC. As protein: CASSRIAGTAYNEQFF.